This T cell receptor beta chain was recovered during a study of T cell responses to AZD1222 COVID-19 vaccine. Regarding the study as a whole: Baseline testing showed seropositivity in only 6 or 7 AZD1222 recipients. Among the donors, most were white British and more were female, and clonal diversity was possibly underestimated.

For this clone: As yet, its antigen is unknown.

The CDR3 runs to 17 residues. Germline values: CDR1 MGHDK, CDR2 SYGVNS. With V trimmed by 6 bases and J by 2 bases, 13 bases remained unmatched. TCRdb's table, derived via immunoSEQ multiplex PCR, lists solely in-frame clones and lacks some. The sample consists of approximately 120,000 clones, over 75% of them appearing once. Sequenced material: peripheral blood, taken on day 0 of AZD1222 vaccination. The sequence came from an adult in good health. This chain uses TRBV25-1 with TRBJ1-1; 9 nucleotides align to TRBD1. CDR3 protein: CASRGPRTGADNTEAFF. DNA for the CDR3: TGTGCCAGCAGGGGGCCCCGGACAGGGGCAGATAACACTGAAGCTTTCTTT.